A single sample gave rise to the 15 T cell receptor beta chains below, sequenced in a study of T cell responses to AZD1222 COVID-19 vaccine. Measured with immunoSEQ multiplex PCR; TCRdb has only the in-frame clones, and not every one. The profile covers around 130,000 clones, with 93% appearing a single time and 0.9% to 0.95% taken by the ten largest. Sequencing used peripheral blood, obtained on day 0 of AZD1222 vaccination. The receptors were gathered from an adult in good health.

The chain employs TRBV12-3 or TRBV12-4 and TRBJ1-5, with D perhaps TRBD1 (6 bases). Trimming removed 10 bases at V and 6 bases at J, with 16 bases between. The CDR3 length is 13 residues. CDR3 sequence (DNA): TGTGCCACCGCTACAGGGACGGGTCAGCCCCAGCATTTT. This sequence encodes CATATGTGQPQHF.

This CDR3 reads CASSSLGGGNTEAFF. As DNA, the CDR3 is TGTGCCAGCAGTTCCCTGGGAGGGGGGAACACTGAAGCTTTCTTT. V is TRBV6-5 and J is TRBJ1-1; perhaps TRBD1 as D (6 bases). V was trimmed by 4 bases and J by 1 base, leaving 13 bases between them. The CDR3 covers 15 residues. The germline V gene encodes CDR1 MNHEY and CDR2 SVGAGI.

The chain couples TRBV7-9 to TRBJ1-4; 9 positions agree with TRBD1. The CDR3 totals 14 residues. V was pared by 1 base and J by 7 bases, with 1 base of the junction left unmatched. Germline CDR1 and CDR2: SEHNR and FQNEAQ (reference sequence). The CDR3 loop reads CASSLEDRGEKLFF. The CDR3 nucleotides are TGTGCCAGCAGCTTAGAGGACAGGGGTGAAAAACTGTTTTTT. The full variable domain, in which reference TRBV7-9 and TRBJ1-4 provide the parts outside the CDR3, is DTGVSQNPRHKITKRGQNVTFRCDPISEHNRLYWYRQTLGQGPEFLTYFQNEAQLEKSRLLSDRFSAERPKGSFSTLEIQRTEQGDSAMYLCASSLEDRGEKLFFGSGTQLSVL.

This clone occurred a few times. The CDR3 loop is CASRGQGFYREKLFF. The CDR3 DNA is TGCGCCAGCAGAGGACAGGGGTTTTATAGAGAAAAACTGTTTTTT. The V gene is TRBV5-1, the J gene TRBJ1-4; 9 nucleotides align to TRBD1. CDR3 size: 15 residues. Unmatched junction bases numbered 10, after V lost 5 bases and J lost 8 bases. CDR1 is SGHRS and CDR2 is YFSETQ in the germline V gene.

CDR3 in amino acids: CASSQDNTGELFF. CDR3 bases: TGTGCCAGCAGCCAAGATAACACCGGGGAGCTGTTTTTT. The J gene is TRBJ2-2, the V gene TRBV3-1 (or the pseudogene TRBV3-2); D is unresolved. Trimming stripped 0 bases from V and 2 bases from J, with 1 base between. The CDR3 covers 13 residues. Per the germline V gene, CDR1 is LGHDT and CDR2 is YNNKEL (reference sequence).

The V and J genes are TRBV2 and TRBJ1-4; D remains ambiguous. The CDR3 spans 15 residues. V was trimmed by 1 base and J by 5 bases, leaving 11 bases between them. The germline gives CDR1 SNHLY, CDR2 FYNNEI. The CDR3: CASSEGAANNEKLFF. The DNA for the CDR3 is TGTGCCAGCAGTGAAGGAGCCGCCAACAATGAAAAACTGTTTTTT.

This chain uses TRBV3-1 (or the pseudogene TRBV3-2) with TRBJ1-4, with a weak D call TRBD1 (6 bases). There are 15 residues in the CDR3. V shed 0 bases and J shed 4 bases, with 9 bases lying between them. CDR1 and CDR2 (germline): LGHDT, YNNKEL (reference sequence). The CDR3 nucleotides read TGTGCCAGCAGCCAAGACGAGGGGGTTAATGAAAAACTGTTTTTT. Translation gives CASSQDEGVNEKLFF.

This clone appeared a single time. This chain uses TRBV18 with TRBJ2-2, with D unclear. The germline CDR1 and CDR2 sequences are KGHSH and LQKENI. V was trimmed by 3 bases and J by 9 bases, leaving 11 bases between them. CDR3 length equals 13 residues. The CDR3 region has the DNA TGTGCCAGCTCACCGATAACCGAGAGGGAGCTGTTTTTT. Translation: CASSPITERELFF.

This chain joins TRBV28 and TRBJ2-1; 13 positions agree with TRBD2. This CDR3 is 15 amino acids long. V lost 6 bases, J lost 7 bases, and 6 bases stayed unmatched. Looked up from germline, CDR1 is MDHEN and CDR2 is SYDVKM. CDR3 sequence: CASSLGTSGDNEQFF. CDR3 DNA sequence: TGTGCCAGCAGCCTCGGGACTAGCGGGGATAATGAGCAGTTCTTC.

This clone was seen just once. CDR3 bases: TGCGCCAGCAGCCAAGAAGACATTAGTCAGCCCCAGCATTTT. This sequence encodes CASSQEDISQPQHF. The V call is TRBV4-1, the J call TRBJ1-5; D gene unclear. From germline, CDR1 is MGHRA and CDR2 YSYEKL. The CDR3 spans 14 residues. V dropped 0 bases and J dropped 6 bases, with 9 bases sitting between them.

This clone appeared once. The DNA for the CDR3 is TGCGCCAGCAGCTTGGTGGCGGGCCTCAACACTGAAGCTTTCTTT. Translated, it gives CASSLVAGLNTEAFF. The genes are TRBV5-1 and TRBJ1-1; no definite D call. Germline loops: CDR1 SGHRS, CDR2 YFSETQ. Trimming removed 0 bases at V and 2 bases at J, with 11 bases between. This CDR3 has 15 residues.

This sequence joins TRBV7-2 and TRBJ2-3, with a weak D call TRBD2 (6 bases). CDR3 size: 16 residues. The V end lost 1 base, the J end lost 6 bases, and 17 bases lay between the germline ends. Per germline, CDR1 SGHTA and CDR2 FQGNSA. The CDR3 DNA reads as TGTGCCAGCAGCTTAGAGTCCAGCGGAGGGTGGGATACGCAGTATTTT. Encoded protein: CASSLESSGGWDTQYF.

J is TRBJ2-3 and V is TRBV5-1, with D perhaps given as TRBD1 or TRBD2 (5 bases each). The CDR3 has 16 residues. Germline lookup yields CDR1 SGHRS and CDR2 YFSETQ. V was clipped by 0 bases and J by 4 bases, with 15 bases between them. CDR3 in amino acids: CASSLVVGPTADTQYF. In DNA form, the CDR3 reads TGCGCCAGCAGCTTGGTCGTGGGACCCACCGCAGATACGCAGTATTTT.

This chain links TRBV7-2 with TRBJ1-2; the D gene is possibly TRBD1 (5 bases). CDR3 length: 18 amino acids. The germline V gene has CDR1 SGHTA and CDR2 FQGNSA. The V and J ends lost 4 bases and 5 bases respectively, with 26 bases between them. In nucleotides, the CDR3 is TGTGCCAGCAGCTCCCGCCGGGGACCTCTTGGTTCTCTTTATGGCTACACCTTC. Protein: CASSSRRGPLGSLYGYTF.

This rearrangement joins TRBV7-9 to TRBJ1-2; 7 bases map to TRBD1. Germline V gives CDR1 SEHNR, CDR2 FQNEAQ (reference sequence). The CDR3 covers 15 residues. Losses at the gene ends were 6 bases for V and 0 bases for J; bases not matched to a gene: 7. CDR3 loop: CASRPGQAANYGYTF. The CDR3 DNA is TGTGCCAGCAGACCCGGACAGGCGGCTAACTATGGCTACACCTTC. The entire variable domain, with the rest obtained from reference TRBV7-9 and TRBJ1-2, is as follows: DTGVSQNPRHKITKRGQNVTFRCDPISEHNRLYWYRQTLGQGPEFLTYFQNEAQLEKSRLLSDRFSAERPKGSFSTLEIQRTEQGDSAMYLCASRPGQAANYGYTFGSGTRLTVV.